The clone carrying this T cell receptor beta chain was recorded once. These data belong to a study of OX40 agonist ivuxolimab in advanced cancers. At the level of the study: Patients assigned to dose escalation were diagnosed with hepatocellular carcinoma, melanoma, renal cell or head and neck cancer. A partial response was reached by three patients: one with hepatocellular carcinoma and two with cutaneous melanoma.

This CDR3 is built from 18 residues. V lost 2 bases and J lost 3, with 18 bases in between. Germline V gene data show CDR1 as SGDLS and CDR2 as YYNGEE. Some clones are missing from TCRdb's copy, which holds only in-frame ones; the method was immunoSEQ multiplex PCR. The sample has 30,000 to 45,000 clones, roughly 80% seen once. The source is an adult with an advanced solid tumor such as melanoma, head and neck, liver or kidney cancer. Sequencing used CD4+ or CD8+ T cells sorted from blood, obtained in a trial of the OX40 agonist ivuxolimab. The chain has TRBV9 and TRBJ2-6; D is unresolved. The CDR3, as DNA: TGTGCCAGCAGCGTCCGTGGCCTCCCCTTTGTTGGGGCCAACGTCCTGACTTTC. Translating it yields CASSVRGLPFVGANVLTF.